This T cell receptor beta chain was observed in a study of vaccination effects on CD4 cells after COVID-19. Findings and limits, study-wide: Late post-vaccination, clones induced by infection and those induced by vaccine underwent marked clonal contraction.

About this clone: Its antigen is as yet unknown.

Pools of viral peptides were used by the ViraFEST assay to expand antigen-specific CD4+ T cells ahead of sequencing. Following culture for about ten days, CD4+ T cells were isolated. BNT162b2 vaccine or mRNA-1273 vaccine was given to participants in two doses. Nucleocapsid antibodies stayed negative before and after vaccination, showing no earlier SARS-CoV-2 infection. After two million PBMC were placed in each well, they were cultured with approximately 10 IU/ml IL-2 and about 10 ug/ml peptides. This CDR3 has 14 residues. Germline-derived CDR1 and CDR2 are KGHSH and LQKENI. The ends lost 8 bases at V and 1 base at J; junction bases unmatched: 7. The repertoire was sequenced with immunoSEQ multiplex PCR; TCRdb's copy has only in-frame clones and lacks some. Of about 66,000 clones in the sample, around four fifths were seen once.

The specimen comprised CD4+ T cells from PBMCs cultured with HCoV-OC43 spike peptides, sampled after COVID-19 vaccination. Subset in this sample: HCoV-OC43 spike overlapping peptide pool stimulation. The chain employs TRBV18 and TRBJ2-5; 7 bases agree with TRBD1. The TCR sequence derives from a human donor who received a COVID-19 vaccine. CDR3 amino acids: CASQDRPIQETQYF. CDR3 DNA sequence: TGTGCCAGCCAGGACAGGCCTATCCAAGAGACCCAGTACTTC.